This TCR beta chain was observed in a study of blood T cells in healthy people across ages. A second PCR, run for about 7 to 11 cycles, used a sample-barcoded 5' primer plus a J-beta primer mix. Each CDR3 protein is one row after TCRdb ran MiXCR on the 5' RACE reads. The sample records fewer than 900,000 distinct CDR3 sequences, roughly 44% being singletons. With 5 bases clipped from V and 11 bases from J, the junction kept 9 bases outside the gene matches. Germline V gene sequence: CDR1 MNHEY, CDR2 SVGAGI. The CDR3 totals 13 residues. The J gene is TRBJ2-1, the V gene TRBV6-5, with 7 bases fitting TRBD1. Sequencing was done on a sample of blood. The origin of this receptor is a woman aged 55-69 years in good health. The CDR3 region is CASSDSQGPKQFF. Written as DNA, the CDR3 is TGTGCCAGCAGTGATTCACAGGGGCCGAAGCAGTTCTTC.